This TCR beta chain was recovered during a study of post-analysis software for immune sequencing data. Study details: Progressive-relapsing, secondary progressive and relapsing-remitting multiple sclerosis were among the disease courses included.

Sequencing libraries made from TCR beta cDNA carried unique molecular identifiers. TCRdb independently ran MiXCR on the PCR reads; one entry per CDR3 protein. The repertoire holds approximately 570,000 distinct CDR3 sequences, roughly two fifths seen once, with 1.5% to 2% in the top ten. Notes on the study in general: F measure showed strong co-clustering of same-batch samples. Five TRBV segments occurring more often in patients than controls included TRBV5-6, TRBV5-1 and TRBV20-1.

To note about this clonotype: Antigen specificity is unknown.

The CDR3 loop spans 14 amino acids. The V end lost 5 bases, the J end lost 8 bases, and 18 bases lay between the germline ends. Sequenced sample: blood. V gene TRBV12-3 or TRBV12-4 combines with J gene TRBJ1-2, with D unresolved. The source of this sequence is a girl aged 10 to 17 with multiple sclerosis. The CDR3 sequence is CASSKREDLRGYTF. In DNA form, the CDR3 reads TGTGCCAGCAGTAAACGAGAAGACCTCAGGGGCTACACCTTC.